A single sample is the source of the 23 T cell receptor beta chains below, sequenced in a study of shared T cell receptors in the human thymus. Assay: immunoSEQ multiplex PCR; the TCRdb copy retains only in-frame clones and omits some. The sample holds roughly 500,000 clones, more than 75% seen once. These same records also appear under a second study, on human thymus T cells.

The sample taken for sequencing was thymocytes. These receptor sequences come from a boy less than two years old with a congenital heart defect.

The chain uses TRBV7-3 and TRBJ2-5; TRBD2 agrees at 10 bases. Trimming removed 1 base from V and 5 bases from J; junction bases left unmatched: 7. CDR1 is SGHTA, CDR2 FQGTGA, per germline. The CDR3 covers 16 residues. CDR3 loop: CASSLRQREGPETQYF. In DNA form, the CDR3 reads TGTGCCAGCAGCTTAAGGCAGCGGGAGGGCCCTGAGACCCAGTACTTC.

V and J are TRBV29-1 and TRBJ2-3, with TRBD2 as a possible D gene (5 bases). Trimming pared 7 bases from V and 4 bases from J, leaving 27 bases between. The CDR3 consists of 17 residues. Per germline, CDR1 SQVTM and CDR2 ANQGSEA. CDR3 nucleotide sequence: TGCAGCGCCAACTGGGCCTTCCCACTAGTCAACGCAGATACGCAGTATTTT. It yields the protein CSANWAFPLVNADTQYF.

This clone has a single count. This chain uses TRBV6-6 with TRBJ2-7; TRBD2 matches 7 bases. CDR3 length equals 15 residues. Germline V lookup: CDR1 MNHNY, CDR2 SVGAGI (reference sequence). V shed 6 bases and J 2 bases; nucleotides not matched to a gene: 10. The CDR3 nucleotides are TGTGCCAGCAGAAAACGGGGGGAGGACCCCTACGAGCAGTACTTC. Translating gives CASRKRGEDPYEQYF.

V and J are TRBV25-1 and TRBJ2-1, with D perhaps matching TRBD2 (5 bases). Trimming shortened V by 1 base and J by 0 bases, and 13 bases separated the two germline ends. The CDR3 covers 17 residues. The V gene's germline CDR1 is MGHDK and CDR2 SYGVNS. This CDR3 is CASSESLANISYNEQFF. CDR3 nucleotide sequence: TGTGCCAGCAGTGAATCTCTAGCTAACATCTCCTACAATGAGCAGTTCTTC.

The CDR3 bases are TGTGCCAGCAGCTTGGGGGACGAGACTAGCGGGAGTACAGATACGCAGTATTTT. It is translated as CASSLGDETSGSTDTQYF. The chain couples TRBV5-4 to TRBJ2-3; 12 bases match TRBD2. The CDR3 spans 18 residues. Germline-derived CDR1 and CDR2 are SGHNT and YYREEE (reference sequence). V lost 0 bases to trimming and J lost 3 bases; unmatched junction nucleotides: 8.

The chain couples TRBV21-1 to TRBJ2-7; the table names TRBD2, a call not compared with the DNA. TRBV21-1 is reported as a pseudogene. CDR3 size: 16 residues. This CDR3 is CASSKPTSPGSHEQYF. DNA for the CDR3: TGTGCCAGCAGCAAGCCGACTTCCCCTGGATCCCACGAGCAGTACTTC.

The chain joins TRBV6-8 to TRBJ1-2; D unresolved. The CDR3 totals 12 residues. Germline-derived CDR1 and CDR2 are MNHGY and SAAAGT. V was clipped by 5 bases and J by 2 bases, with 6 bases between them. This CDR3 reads CASSTGNYGYTF. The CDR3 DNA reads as TGTGCCAGCAGTACGGGAAACTATGGCTACACCTTC.

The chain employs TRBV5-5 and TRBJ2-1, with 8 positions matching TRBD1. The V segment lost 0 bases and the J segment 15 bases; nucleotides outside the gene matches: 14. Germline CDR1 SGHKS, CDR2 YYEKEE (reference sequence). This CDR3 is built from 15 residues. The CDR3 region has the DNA TGTGCCAGCAGCTTGGATCGTGTGTCGGCCGGGACAGGGTTCTTC. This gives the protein CASSLDRVSAGTGFF.

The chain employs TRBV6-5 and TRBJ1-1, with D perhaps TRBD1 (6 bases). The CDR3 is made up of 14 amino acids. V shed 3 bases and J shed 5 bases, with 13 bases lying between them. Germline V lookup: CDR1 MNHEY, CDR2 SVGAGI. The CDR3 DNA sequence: TGTGCCAGCAGTTATTACAGGGAAGGGACTGAAGCTTTCTTT. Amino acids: CASSYYREGTEAFF.

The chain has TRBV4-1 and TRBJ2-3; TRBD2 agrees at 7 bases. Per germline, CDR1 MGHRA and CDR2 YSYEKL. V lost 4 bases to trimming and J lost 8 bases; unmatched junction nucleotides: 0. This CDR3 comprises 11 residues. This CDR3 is CASSRGGTQYF. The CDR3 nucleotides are TGCGCCAGCAGCCGGGGGGGTACGCAGTATTTT.

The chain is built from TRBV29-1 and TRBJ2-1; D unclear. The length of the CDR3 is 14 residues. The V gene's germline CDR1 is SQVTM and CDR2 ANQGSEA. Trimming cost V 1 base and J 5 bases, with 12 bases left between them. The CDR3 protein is CSVEVPQTDNEQFF. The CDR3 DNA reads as TGCAGCGTTGAAGTCCCCCAAACTGACAATGAGCAGTTCTTC.

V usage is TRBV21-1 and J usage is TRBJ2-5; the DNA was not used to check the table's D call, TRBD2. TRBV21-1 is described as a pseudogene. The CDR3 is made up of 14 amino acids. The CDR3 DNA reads TGTGCCAGCAGCAAATTACGGGGACAAGAGACCCAGTACTTC. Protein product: CASSKLRGQETQYF.

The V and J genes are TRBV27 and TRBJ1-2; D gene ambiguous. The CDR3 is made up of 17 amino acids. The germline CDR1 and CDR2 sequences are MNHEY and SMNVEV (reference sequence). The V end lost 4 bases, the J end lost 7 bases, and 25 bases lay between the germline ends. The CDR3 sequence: CASSSRTGGPQAGGYTF. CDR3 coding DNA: TGTGCCAGCAGTTCCCGAACGGGCGGGCCTCAGGCGGGTGGCTACACCTTC.

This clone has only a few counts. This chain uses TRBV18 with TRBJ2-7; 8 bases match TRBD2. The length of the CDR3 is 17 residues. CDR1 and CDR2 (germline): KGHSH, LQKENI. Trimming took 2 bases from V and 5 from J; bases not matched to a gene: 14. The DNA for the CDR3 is TGTGCCAGCTCACCATCCCCTACATCGGGAGGGTCGGACGAGCAGTACTTC. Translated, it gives CASSPSPTSGGSDEQYF.

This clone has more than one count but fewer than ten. The CDR3 sequence: CASSQGVLGELEPLGKSNQPQHF. In nucleotides, the CDR3 is TGTGCCAGCAGCCAAGGGGTACTCGGAGAACTAGAACCGTTGGGAAAAAGCAATCAGCCCCAGCATTTT. The V gene is TRBV4-2, the J gene TRBJ1-5; D remains unclear. This CDR3 is 23 amino acids long. The germline V and J ends were trimmed by 1 base and 1 base, with 32 bases remaining between them. CDR1 is LGHNA and CDR2 is YNFKEQ in the germline V gene.

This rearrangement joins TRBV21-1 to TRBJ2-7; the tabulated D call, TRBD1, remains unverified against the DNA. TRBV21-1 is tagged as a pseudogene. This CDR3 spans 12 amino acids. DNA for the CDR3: TGTGGCCCCGGACAGGGTACCTACGAGCAGTACTTC. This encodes CGPGQGTYEQYF.

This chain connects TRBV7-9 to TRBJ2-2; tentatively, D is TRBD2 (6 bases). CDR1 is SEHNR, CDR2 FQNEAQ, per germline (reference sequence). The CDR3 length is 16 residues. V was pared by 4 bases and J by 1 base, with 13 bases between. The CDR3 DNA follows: TGTGCCAGCAGCTCCACGGGAGTTGGGAACACCGGGGAGCTGTTTTTT. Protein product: CASSSTGVGNTGELFF.

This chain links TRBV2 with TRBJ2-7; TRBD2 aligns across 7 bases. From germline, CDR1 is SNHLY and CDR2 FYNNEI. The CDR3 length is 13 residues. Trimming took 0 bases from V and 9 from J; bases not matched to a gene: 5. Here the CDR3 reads CASSEAIGGRQYF. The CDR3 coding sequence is TGTGCCAGCAGTGAAGCGATTGGCGGGAGGCAGTACTTC.

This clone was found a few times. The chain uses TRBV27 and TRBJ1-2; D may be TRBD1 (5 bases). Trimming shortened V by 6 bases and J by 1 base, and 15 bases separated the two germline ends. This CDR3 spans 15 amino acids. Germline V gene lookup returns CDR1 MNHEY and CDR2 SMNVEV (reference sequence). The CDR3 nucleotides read TGTGCCAGCAGCCCCGACAGAGGAAATAACTATGGCTACACCTTC. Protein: CASSPDRGNNYGYTF.

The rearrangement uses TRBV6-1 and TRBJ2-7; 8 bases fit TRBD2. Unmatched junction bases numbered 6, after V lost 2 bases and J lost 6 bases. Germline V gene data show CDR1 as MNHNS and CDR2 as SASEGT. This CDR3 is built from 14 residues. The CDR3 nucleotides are TGTGCCAGCAGTGAAACGGGACTAGTTGGCGAGCAGTACTTC. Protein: CASSETGLVGEQYF.

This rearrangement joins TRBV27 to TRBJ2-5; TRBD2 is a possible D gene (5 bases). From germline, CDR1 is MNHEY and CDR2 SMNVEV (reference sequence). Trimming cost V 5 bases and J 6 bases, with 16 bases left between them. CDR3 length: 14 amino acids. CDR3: CASSPWASTQTQYF. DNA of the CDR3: TGTGCCAGCAGTCCTTGGGCTAGCACACAGACCCAGTACTTC.

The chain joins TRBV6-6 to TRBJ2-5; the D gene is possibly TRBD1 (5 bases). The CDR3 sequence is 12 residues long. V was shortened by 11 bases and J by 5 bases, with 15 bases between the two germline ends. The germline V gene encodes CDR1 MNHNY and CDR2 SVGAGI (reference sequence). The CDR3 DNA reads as TGTGCCGTTCAGGGTCTTGGGGAGACCCAGTACTTC. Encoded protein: CAVQGLGETQYF.

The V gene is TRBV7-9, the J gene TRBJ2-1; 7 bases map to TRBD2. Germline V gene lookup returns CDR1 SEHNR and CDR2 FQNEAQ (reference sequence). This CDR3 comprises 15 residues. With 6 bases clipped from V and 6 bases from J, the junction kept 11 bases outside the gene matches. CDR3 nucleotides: TGTGCCAGCAGTTGGGAGGGGAGGGTTGGCAATGAGCAGTTCTTC. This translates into CASSWEGRVGNEQFF.